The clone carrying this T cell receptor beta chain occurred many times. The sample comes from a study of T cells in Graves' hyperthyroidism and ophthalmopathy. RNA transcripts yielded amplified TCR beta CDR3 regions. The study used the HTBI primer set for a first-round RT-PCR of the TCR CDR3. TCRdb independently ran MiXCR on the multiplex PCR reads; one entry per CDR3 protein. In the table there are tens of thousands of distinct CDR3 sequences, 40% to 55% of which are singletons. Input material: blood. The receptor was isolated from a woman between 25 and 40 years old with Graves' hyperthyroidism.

CDR3 nucleotides: TGTGCCTGGAACCGAGGGGGCAATGAAAAACTGTTTTTT. This gives the protein CAWNRGGNEKLFF. The J gene is TRBJ1-4, the V gene TRBV30; 7 bases are a match to TRBD1. J was trimmed by 5 bases and V by 4 bases; bases with no gene match: 4. The CDR3 consists of 13 residues. Per the germline V gene, CDR1 is GTSNPN and CDR2 is SVGIG (reference sequence).